This TCR beta chain was sequenced in a study of T cells after somatic rescue of genetic block (dated by TCRdb to 2018 to 2020). As for the study more broadly: What the study looked at was long-term robustness, specifically in a T-cell system that came about through somatic rescue of a genetic block in T-cell development.

Details on this clone: The antigen this receptor binds is unknown. No much larger clone exists at a distance of one base, and base qualities are not known.

Preparation of the library involved the immunoSEQ multiplex PCR assay. The clones in this table, taken by TCRdb from immuneACCESS, are in-frame only. Not every clone is retained; where verified, under half of the shortfall comes from an unresolved V gene, and the cause of the rest is unknown. The sample profile shows under 150,000 clones; about 93% of them were found once. Roughly 1.4% of the sample comes from the top ten. Trimming removed 4 bases from V and 7 bases from J; the gene matches leave 5 bases unexplained. Taken from the germline V gene (reference sequence), the CDR1 and CDR2 loops are SEHNR and FQNEAQ. Measured from the cysteine to the phenylalanine, the CDR3 is 14 residues long. Solely the CDR3 DNA is kept, with 42 bases framed from the first base.

The chain links TRBV7-9 with TRBJ2-5; 11 of the junction bases match TRBD2. The clonotype comes from a woman younger than 30. Material for sequencing was peripheral blood mononuclear cells (PBMCs). The DNA sequence follows: TGTGCCAGCAGCTCACTTGGGACTAGCGGGACCCAGTACTTC. Translated, this is CASSSLGTSGTQYF. The full variable domain, with segments outside the CDR3 supplied by the reference TRBV7-9 and TRBJ2-5 proteins, appears as DTGVSQNPRHKITKRGQNVTFRCDPISEHNRLYWYRQTLGQGPEFLTYFQNEAQLEKSRLLSDRFSAERPKGSFSTLEIQRTEQGDSAMYLCASSSLGTSGTQYFGPGTRLLVL.